Each of the 29 T cell receptor beta chains below was sequenced from the same sample in a study of shared clonotypes between healthy human individuals. TCRdb's copy holds only in-frame clones and misses some; the assay was immunoSEQ multiplex PCR. In the table there are around 510,000 clones, around 95% of which are singletons. Sequencing was done on a sample of naive CD4+ T cells sorted from blood. Subset specified: CD45RA+ positively selected. These receptors all stem from a young woman in good health.

The chain links TRBV5-1 to TRBJ1-5, with D uncertain. CDR1 and CDR2 from the germline V gene are SGHRS and YFSETQ. Trimming stripped 5 bases from V and 5 bases from J, with 17 bases between. The CDR3 loop spans 15 amino acids. The CDR3 DNA reads TGCGCCAGCAGTCCGGTTGGGGAATGGGATCAGCCCCAGCATTTT. Protein product: CASSPVGEWDQPQHF.

The chain carries TRBV28 and TRBJ1-4; TRBD1 matches 7 bases. J gave up 0 bases and V 5 bases, and 6 bases lay outside the gene matches. CDR1 MDHEN and CDR2 SYDVKM come from the germline V gene. The CDR3 is made up of 16 amino acids. CDR3 amino acids: CASSTTGQTTNEKLFF. Here the CDR3 DNA reads TGTGCCAGCAGTACCACGGGACAGACAACTAATGAAAAACTGTTTTTT.

The rearrangement joins TRBV5-1 to TRBJ1-1, with unresolved D. V lost 4 bases, J lost 4 bases, and 17 bases lay in between. There are 15 residues in the CDR3. Germline V lookup: CDR1 SGHRS, CDR2 YFSETQ. The CDR3 region has the DNA TGCGCCAGCAGCCTAACCGGGTCCCCCACCACTGAAGCTTTCTTT. This codes for CASSLTGSPTTEAFF.

V usage is TRBV6-6 and J usage is TRBJ1-1; 7 bases map to TRBD1. V lost 2 bases to trimming and J lost 4 bases; unmatched junction nucleotides: 10. The CDR3 is 16 residues long. Germline values: CDR1 MNHNY, CDR2 SVGAGI (reference sequence). The CDR3 here is CASSYTFGRQGTEAFF. CDR3 in DNA: TGTGCCAGCAGTTACACCTTTGGGAGACAGGGCACTGAAGCTTTCTTT.

The V call is TRBV19, the J call TRBJ2-7, with D perhaps being TRBD1 or TRBD2 (5 bases each). V dropped 5 bases and J dropped 6 bases, with 14 bases sitting between them. Germline V gene data show CDR1 as LNHDA and CDR2 as SQIVND (reference sequence). The CDR3 is made up of 13 amino acids. The chain's CDR3 is CASSGSRGGEQYF. The DNA for the CDR3 is TGTGCCAGTAGTGGGTCACGGGGCGGCGAGCAGTACTTC.

The V call is TRBV7-8, the J call TRBJ1-1; TRBD1 is a possible D gene (5 bases). This CDR3 has 15 residues. Trimming took 5 bases from V and 1 from J, leaving 14 bases between them. In germline, CDR1 is SGHVS, CDR2 FQNEAQ. In DNA, the CDR3 is TGTGCCAGCAGCGGGCCGGGACTCTCGAACACTGAAGCTTTCTTT. Translated: CASSGPGLSNTEAFF.

The chain combines TRBV11-3 with TRBJ2-2, with D tentatively TRBD1 (6 bases). Germline V gives CDR1 SGHNT, CDR2 YENEEA. This CDR3 spans 16 amino acids. Trimming removed 1 base at V and 2 bases at J, with 11 bases between. The CDR3 region has the DNA TGTGCCAGCAGCTTAGTTTCAGGGGACAACACCGGGGAGCTGTTTTTT. Its translation: CASSLVSGDNTGELFF.

V gene TRBV6-5 combines with J gene TRBJ2-7; perhaps D is TRBD1 or TRBD2 (6 bases each). The CDR3 is 16 amino acids. Deletions cut 0 bases from V and 5 bases from J, with 17 bases between. Germline assignment: CDR1 MNHEY and CDR2 SVGAGI. CDR3 sequence reads: CASSYSITGAQHEQYF. The CDR3 DNA reads as TGTGCCAGCAGTTACTCGATAACGGGGGCGCAGCACGAGCAGTACTTC.

The V and J genes are TRBV5-1 and TRBJ2-2; the D gene could be TRBD1 or TRBD2 (5 bases each). The V gene lost 4 bases and the J gene lost 2 bases, with 15 bases spanning the gap. CDR3 size: 16 residues. From germline, CDR1 is SGHRS and CDR2 YFSETQ. CDR3 sequence: CASSPLGTGNTGELFF. The CDR3 bases are TGCGCCAGCAGCCCCTTGGGGACGGGAAACACCGGGGAGCTGTTTTTT. Full variable domain (outside the CDR3, taken from reference TRBV5-1 and TRBJ2-2): KAGVTQTPRYLIKTRGQQVTLSCSPISGHRSVSWYQQTPGQGLQFLFEYFSETQRNKGNFPGRFSGRQFSNSRSEMNVSTLELGDSALYLCASSPLGTGNTGELFFGEGSRLTVL.

The rearrangement joins TRBV28 to TRBJ2-2; TRBD2 is a possible D gene (6 bases). The V gene's germline CDR1 is MDHEN and CDR2 SYDVKM. Trimming pared 6 bases from V and 2 bases from J, leaving 22 bases between. The CDR3 contains 18 residues. CDR3 sequence: CASRATSRESRNTGELFF. The CDR3 bases are TGTGCCAGCAGGGCGACCTCCCGGGAGAGCCGTAACACCGGGGAGCTGTTTTTT.

CDR3 nucleotide sequence: TGTGCCAGCAGTGAAGCGCAAGGGGGCGCGGTAAGCAATCAGCCCCAGCATTTT. Translation gives CASSEAQGGAVSNQPQHF. J is TRBJ1-5 and V is TRBV2; 7 bases agree with TRBD1. The CDR3 is 18 amino acids. The ends lost 0 bases at V and 1 base at J; junction bases unmatched: 9. Germline lookup yields CDR1 SNHLY and CDR2 FYNNEI.

The V call is TRBV15, the J call TRBJ1-1; D unresolved. Germline CDR1 is LNHNV and CDR2 is YYDKDF (reference sequence). V shed 1 base and J shed 1 base, with 19 bases lying between them. CDR3 size: 18 residues. The CDR3 loop is CATSRGSFTLGSNTEAFF. In DNA, the CDR3 is TGTGCCACCAGCAGAGGCAGTTTTACCCTGGGCTCGAACACTGAAGCTTTCTTT.

The chain links TRBV27 to TRBJ1-1; unclear D gene. The CDR3 contains 12 residues. Germline V lookup: CDR1 MNHEY, CDR2 SMNVEV (reference sequence). With 7 bases removed from V and 1 base from J, the gap between germline ends came to 7 bases. This chain's CDR3 is CASMRRNTEAFF. The DNA of the CDR3 is TGTGCCAGCATGAGGCGGAACACTGAAGCTTTCTTT.

Here the CDR3 reads CASSLGSDMRETQYF. The CDR3 bases are TGTGCCAGCAGTTTAGGGTCAGATATGAGAGAGACCCAGTACTTC. This chain uses TRBV28 with TRBJ2-5; D remains ambiguous. There are 15 residues in the CDR3. Per the germline V gene, CDR1 is MDHEN and CDR2 is SYDVKM. The V gene lost 2 bases and the J gene lost 4 bases, with 14 bases spanning the gap.

CDR3 sequence: CASSYSGTGTGQPQHF. The CDR3 bases are TGTGCCAGCAGTTACTCCGGGACAGGGACAGGTCAGCCCCAGCATTTT. The rearrangement links TRBV6-5 to TRBJ1-5, with 9 nucleotides matching TRBD1. The CDR3 covers 16 residues. V shed 0 bases, J shed 6 bases, and the junction held 6 bases outside the gene matches. From germline, CDR1 is MNHEY and CDR2 SVGAGI.

The J gene is TRBJ1-1, the V gene TRBV6-6, with D unresolved. The CDR3 has 14 residues. Germline values: CDR1 MNHNY, CDR2 SVGAGI (reference sequence). The V gene lost 7 bases and the J gene lost 9 bases, with 21 bases spanning the gap. The CDR3 region has the DNA TGTGCCAGCACAGAACCAGCGGACGGGGAAAAAGCTTTCTTT. Amino acids: CASTEPADGEKAFF.

The gene calls are TRBV27 and TRBJ2-7; D is unresolved. This CDR3 is built from 14 residues. Trimming pared 0 bases from V and 0 bases from J, leaving 6 bases between. Germline-derived CDR1 and CDR2 are MNHEY and SMNVEV (reference sequence). CDR3 in amino acids: CASSLSWASYEQYF. As DNA, the CDR3 is TGTGCCAGCAGTTTATCGTGGGCCTCCTACGAGCAGTACTTC.

This clone was seen only once. This chain uses TRBV2 with TRBJ1-3, with a tentative D call TRBD1 (6 bases). The CDR3 sequence is 13 residues long. V lost 8 bases and J lost 3, with 11 bases in between. Germline-derived CDR1 and CDR2 are SNHLY and FYNNEI. The CDR3 DNA reads TGTGCCAGCGGGGGGACATTTGGAAACACCATATATTTT. Its protein is CASGGTFGNTIYF.

This chain joins TRBV11-2 and TRBJ1-2, with TRBD1 matching 7 bases. Losses at the gene ends were 3 bases for V and 4 bases for J; bases not matched to a gene: 5. This CDR3 contains 14 residues. Germline V CDR1 and CDR2: SGHAT, FQNNGV. The DNA for the CDR3 is TGTGCCAGCAGCTTGAGACAGGGTAGCTATGGCTACACCTTC. Its translation is CASSLRQGSYGYTF.

V is TRBV25-1 and J is TRBJ2-7; D is tentatively TRBD1 or TRBD2 (5 bases each). CDR1 is MGHDK, CDR2 SYGVNS, per germline. Trimming removed 6 bases from V and 7 bases from J, with 16 bases in between. The CDR3 contains 13 residues. In DNA, the CDR3 is TGTGCCAGCAGGGTCCGGGACCCCGGTGAGCAGTACTTC. Translation: CASRVRDPGEQYF.

The gene calls are TRBV5-1 and TRBJ1-4; perhaps TRBD1 as D (6 bases). With 2 bases removed from V and 8 bases from J, the gap between germline ends came to 13 bases. Germline V CDR1 and CDR2: SGHRS, YFSETQ. The CDR3 extends over 14 amino acids. CDR3 nucleotides: TGCGCCAGCAGCTTCGGGGGGGGCGAGGAAAAACTGTTTTTT. It encodes CASSFGGGEEKLFF.

The chain couples TRBV2 to TRBJ2-5; perhaps TRBD2 as D (5 bases). The V gene lost 4 bases and the J gene lost 5 bases, with 17 bases spanning the gap. CDR1 and CDR2 from the germline V gene are SNHLY and FYNNEI. CDR3 length equals 15 residues. The CDR3 protein is CASSAEVRGWETQYF. The CDR3, as DNA: TGTGCCAGCAGTGCCGAGGTACGGGGATGGGAGACCCAGTACTTC.

The chain employs TRBV27 and TRBJ1-6; D unresolved. Trimming shortened V by 3 bases and J by 10 bases, and 13 bases separated the two germline ends. Germline CDR1 MNHEY, CDR2 SMNVEV (reference sequence). This CDR3 comprises 14 residues. The CDR3 sequence is CASSLDPQISPLHF. The CDR3 DNA sequence: TGTGCCAGCAGTTTGGATCCGCAAATATCACCCCTCCACTTT.

The rearrangement joins TRBV5-1 to TRBJ2-1; 13 nucleotides match TRBD2. The germline V gene encodes CDR1 SGHRS and CDR2 YFSETQ. The CDR3 contains 17 residues. Germline trimming cut 3 bases from V and 1 base from J; bases unmatched to any gene: 4. CDR3 coding DNA: TGCGCCAGCAGCTGGGGACTAGCGGGAAGGTCCTACAATGAGCAGTTCTTC. This gives the protein CASSWGLAGRSYNEQFF.

V usage is TRBV11-3 and J usage is TRBJ2-1, with 8 bases identical to TRBD1. Trimming took 2 bases from V and 9 from J; bases not matched to a gene: 6. This CDR3 is built from 14 residues. Germline V gives CDR1 SGHNT, CDR2 YENEEA. CDR3 loop: CASSLRTGWGEQFF. The CDR3 DNA sequence: TGTGCCAGCAGCTTACGGACAGGGTGGGGTGAGCAGTTCTTC.

The rearrangement links TRBV6-1 to TRBJ1-1; D gene uncertain. CDR1 is MNHNS, CDR2 SASEGT, per germline. The CDR3 is made up of 14 amino acids. V was pared by 6 bases and J by 3 bases, with 14 bases between. CDR3 nucleotide sequence: TGTGCCAGCAGGGGGATAGGATGGGACACTGAAGCTTTCTTT. It translates to CASRGIGWDTEAFF.

The V call is TRBV5-1, the J call TRBJ2-1; the match to TRBD1 covers 9 bases. Germline V CDR1 and CDR2: SGHRS, YFSETQ. This CDR3 is 16 amino acids long. V dropped 4 bases and J dropped 7; count of bases not matched to a gene: 12. CDR3 loop: CASSLLGTGWPNEQFF. For the CDR3, the DNA is TGCGCCAGCAGCCTACTCGGGACAGGGTGGCCTAATGAGCAGTTCTTC.

The chain employs TRBV6-5 and TRBJ1-2; TRBD1 is a possible D gene (6 bases). The CDR3 is made up of 14 amino acids. Germline values: CDR1 MNHEY, CDR2 SVGAGI. V was pared by 6 bases and J by 3 bases, with 14 bases between. DNA for the CDR3: TGTGCCAGCAGGGGTACTCGGACAGACTATGGCTACACCTTC. This codes for CASRGTRTDYGYTF.

This clone was seen once. The chain employs TRBV28 and TRBJ1-5, with a possible D match to TRBD1 (6 bases). The V gene lost 5 bases and the J gene lost 2 bases, with 13 bases spanning the gap. The CDR3 has 15 amino acids. The germline V gene has CDR1 MDHEN and CDR2 SYDVKM. The CDR3 DNA sequence: TGTGCCAGCAGTCCCCCAGGGGCGGGCAATCAGCCCCAGCATTTT. As protein: CASSPPGAGNQPQHF.